This T cell receptor (beta chain) was captured in a study of T cell responses to AZD1222 COVID-19 vaccine. Findings and limits, study-wide: Unmutated variant regions reportedly attract nearly half of all spike-specific TCRs. It should be noted that donors were predominantly white British and more often female, and clonal diversity was possibly underestimated.

This CDR3 contains 15 residues. V shed 5 bases and J 11 bases; nucleotides not matched to a gene: 14. CDR1 and CDR2 (germline): LGHDT, YNNKEL (reference sequence). Points on this clone: The antigen remains undetermined.

TCRdb's copy holds only in-frame clones and misses some; the assay was immunoSEQ multiplex PCR. The sample gives more than 85,000 clones, roughly 88% of which show up once; roughly 2.7% is in the top ten. The clonotype was recovered from an adult in good health. Sequencing was performed on peripheral blood, taken on day 0 of AZD1222 vaccination. V usage is TRBV3-1 (or the pseudogene TRBV3-2) and J usage is TRBJ1-4; 7 nucleotides agree with TRBD1. CDR3 DNA: TGTGCCAGCAGCTCAAGGAATAGGGGGCTAGAGAAACTGTTTTTT. Translating gives CASSSRNRGLEKLFF.